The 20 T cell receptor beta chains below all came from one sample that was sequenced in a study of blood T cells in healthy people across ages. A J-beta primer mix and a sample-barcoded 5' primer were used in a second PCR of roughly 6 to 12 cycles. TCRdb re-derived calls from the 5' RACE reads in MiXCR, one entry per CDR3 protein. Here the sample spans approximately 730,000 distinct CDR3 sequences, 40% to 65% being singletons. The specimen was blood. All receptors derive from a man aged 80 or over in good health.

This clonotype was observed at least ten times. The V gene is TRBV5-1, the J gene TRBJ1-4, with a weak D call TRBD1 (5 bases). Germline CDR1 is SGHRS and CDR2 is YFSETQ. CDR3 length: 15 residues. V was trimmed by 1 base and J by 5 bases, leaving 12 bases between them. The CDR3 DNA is TGCGCCAGCAGCTTGTGGGGTCGGACAAATGAAAAACTGTTTTTT. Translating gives CASSLWGRTNEKLFF.

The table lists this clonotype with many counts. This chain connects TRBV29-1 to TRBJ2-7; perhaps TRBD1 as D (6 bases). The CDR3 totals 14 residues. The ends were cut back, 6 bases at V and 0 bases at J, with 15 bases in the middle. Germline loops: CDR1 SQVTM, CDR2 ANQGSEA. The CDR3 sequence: CSVAEQGFSYEQYF. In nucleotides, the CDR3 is TGCAGCGTAGCCGAACAGGGTTTCTCCTACGAGCAGTACTTC.

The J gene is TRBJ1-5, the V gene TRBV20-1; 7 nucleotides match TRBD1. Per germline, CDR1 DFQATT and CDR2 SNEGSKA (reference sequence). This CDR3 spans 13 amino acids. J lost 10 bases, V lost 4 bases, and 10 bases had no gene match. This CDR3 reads CSANPPGQIPQHF. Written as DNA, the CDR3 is TGCAGTGCTAACCCCCCGGGACAGATCCCCCAGCATTTT.

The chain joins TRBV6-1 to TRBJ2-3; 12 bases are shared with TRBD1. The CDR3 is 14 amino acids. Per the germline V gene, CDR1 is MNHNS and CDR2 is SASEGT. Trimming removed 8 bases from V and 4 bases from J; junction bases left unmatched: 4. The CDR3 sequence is CASRRDRGPDTQYF. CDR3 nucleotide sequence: TGTGCCAGCCGCCGGGACAGGGGGCCAGATACGCAGTATTTT.

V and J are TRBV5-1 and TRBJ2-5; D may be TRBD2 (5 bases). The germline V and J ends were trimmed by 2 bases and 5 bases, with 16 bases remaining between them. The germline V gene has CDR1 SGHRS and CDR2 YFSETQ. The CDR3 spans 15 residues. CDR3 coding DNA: TGCGCCAGCAGCTTAGCGGCCCGTGTATGGGAGACCCAGTACTTC. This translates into CASSLAARVWETQYF. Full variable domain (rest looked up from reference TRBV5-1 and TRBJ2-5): KAGVTQTPRYLIKTRGQQVTLSCSPISGHRSVSWYQQTPGQGLQFLFEYFSETQRNKGNFPGRFSGRQFSNSRSEMNVSTLELGDSALYLCASSLAARVWETQYFGPGTRLLVL.

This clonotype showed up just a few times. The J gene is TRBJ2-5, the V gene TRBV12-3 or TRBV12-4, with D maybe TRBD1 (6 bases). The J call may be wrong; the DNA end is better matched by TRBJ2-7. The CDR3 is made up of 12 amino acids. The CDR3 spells CASSFYRDEQYF. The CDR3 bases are TGTGCCAGCAGTTTCTACAGGGACGAGCAGTACTTC.

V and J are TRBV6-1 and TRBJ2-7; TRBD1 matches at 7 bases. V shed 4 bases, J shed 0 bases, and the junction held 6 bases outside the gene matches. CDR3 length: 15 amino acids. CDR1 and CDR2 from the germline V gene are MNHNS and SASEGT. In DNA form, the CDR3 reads TGTGCCAGCAGTGTCTGGACAGGAGCCTCCTACGAGCAGTACTTC. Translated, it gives CASSVWTGASYEQYF.

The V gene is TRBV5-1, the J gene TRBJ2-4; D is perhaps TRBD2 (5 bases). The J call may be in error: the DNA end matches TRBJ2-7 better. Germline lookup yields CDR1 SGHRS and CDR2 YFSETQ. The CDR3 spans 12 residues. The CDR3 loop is CASSLLAHEQYF. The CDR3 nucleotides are TGCGCCAGCAGCTTGCTAGCTCACGAGCAGTACTTC.

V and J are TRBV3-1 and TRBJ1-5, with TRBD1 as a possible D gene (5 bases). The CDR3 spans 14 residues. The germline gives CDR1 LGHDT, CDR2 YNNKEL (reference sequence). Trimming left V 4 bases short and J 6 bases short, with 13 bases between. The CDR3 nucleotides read TGTGCCAGCAGCCGAGGGACTCAGCGTCAGCCCCAGCATTTT. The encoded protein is CASSRGTQRQPQHF.

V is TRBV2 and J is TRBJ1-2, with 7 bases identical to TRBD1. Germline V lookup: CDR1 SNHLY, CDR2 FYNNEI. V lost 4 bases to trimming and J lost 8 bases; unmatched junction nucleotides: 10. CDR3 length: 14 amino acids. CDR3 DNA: TGTGCCAGCAGTGTTGGGGGACAGCCTAAGGGCTACACCTTC. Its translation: CASSVGGQPKGYTF.

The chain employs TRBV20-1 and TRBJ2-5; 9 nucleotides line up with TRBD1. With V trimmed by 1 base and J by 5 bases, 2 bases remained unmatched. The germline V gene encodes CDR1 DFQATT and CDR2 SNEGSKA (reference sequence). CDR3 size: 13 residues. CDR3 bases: TGCAGTGCTAGAGGAGGACAGGGGGAGACCCAGTACTTC. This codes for CSARGGQGETQYF.

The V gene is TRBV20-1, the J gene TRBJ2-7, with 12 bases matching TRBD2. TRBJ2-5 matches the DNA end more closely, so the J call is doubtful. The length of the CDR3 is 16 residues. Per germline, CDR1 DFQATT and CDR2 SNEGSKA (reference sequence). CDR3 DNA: TGCAGTGCTAGTGGCCTAGCGGGAGGGGCCTGGGAGACCCAGTACTTC. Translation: CSASGLAGGAWETQYF.

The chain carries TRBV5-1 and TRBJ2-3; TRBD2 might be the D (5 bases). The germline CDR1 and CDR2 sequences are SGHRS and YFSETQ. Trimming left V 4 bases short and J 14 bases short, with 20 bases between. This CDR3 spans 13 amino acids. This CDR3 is CASSPETGRYAYF. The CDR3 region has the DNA TGCGCCAGCAGCCCCGAGACTGGGAGATACGCGTATTTT.

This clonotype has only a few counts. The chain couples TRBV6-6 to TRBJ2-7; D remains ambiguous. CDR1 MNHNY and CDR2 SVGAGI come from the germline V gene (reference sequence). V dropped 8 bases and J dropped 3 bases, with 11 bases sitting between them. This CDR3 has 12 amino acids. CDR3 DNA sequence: TGTGCCAGCCTGGGTCTGGGCTACGAGCAGTACTTC. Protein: CASLGLGYEQYF.

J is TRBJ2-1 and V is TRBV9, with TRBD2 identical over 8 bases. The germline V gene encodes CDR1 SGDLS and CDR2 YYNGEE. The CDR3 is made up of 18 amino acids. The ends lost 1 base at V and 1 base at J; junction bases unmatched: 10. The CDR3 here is CASSVFSGNIGSYNEQFF. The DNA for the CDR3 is TGTGCCAGCAGCGTATTTAGCGGGAACATTGGGTCCTACAATGAGCAGTTCTTC.

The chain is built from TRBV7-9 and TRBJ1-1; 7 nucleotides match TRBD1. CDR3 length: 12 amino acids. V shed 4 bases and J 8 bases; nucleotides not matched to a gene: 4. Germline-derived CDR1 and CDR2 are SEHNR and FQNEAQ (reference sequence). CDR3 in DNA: TGTGCCAGCAGCTCATTACAGGGGGAAGCTTTCTTT. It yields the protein CASSSLQGEAFF.

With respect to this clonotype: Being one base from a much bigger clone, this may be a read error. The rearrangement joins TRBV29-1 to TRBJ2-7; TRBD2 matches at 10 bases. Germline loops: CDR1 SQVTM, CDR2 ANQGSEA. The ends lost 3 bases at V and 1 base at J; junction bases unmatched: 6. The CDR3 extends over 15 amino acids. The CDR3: CSVELTSGVSYEQYF. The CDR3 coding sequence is TGCAGCGTTGAGCTCACTAGCGGGGTATCCTACGAGCAGTACTTC.

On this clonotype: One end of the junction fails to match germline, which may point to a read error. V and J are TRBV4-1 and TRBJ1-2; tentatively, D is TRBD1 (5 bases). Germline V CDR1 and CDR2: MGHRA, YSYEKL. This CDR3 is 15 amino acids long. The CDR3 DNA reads TGCGCCAGCAGCCAAGAATGGGGGGTCGGCTATGGCCACACCTTC. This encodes CASSQEWGVGYGHTF.

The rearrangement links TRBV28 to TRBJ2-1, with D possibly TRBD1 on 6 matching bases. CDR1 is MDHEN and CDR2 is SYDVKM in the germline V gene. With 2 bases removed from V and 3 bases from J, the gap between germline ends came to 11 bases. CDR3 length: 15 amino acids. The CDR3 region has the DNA TGTGCCAGCAGTTTACTCGGACAGAACTACAATGAGCAGTTCTTC. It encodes CASSLLGQNYNEQFF. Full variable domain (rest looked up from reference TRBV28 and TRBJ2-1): DVKVTQSSRYLVKRTGEKVFLECVQDMDHENMFWYRQDPGLGLRLIYFSYDVKMKEKGDIPEGYSVSREKKERFSLILESASTNQTSMYLCASSLLGQNYNEQFFGPGTRLTVL.

DNA for the CDR3: TGTGCCAGCAGTTTACTTCAGGGGATAGGTTCACCCCTCCACTTT. Translation gives CASSLLQGIGSPLHF. V and J are TRBV27 and TRBJ1-6; tentative D call: TRBD1 (6 bases). Deletions cut 2 bases from V and 9 bases from J, with 14 bases between. CDR3 length: 15 residues. Germline values: CDR1 MNHEY, CDR2 SMNVEV (reference sequence).